The clone carrying this T cell receptor (beta chain) was observed a few times. This sample was taken from a study of cytomegalovirus exposure and HLA in healthy donors. Amplification used 60 Vbeta primers and 13 Jbeta primers. Produced via immunoSEQ multiplex PCR; TCRdb's table is partial and in-frame only. The table includes 220,000 or so clones, 70% to 85% detected once. V was trimmed by 5 bases and J by 0 bases, leaving 14 bases between them. CDR3 length: 16 amino acids. The germline CDR1 and CDR2 sequences are SGHTA and FQGTGA. The receptor comes from a male donor in good health and CMV-seronegative. The chain couples TRBV7-3 to TRBJ2-1; the D gene is possibly TRBD1 (5 bases). The sequencing sample was made of PBMCs. The CDR3 region is CASSPLGRSSYNEQFF. The DNA of the CDR3 is TGTGCCAGCAGCCCCCTGGGGCGGAGCTCCTACAATGAGCAGTTCTTC.